These 29 T cell receptor beta chains share one sample of origin, sequenced in a study of post-analysis software for immune sequencing data. Sequencing libraries made from TCR beta cDNA carried unique molecular identifiers. TCRdb called the PCR reads again in MiXCR, with one record for every CDR3 protein. Of some 160,000 distinct CDR3 sequences listed, roughly 34% were seen once; the top ten hold approximately 30%. The source was blood, collected after autologous hematopoietic stem cell transplantation. The receptors shown here come from a girl between 5 and 17 years old with multiple sclerosis.

The chain joins TRBV10-2 to TRBJ1-3; TRBD1 agrees at 9 bases. The CDR3 is 14 amino acids. Germline assignment: CDR1 WSHSY and CDR2 SAAADI. Losses at the gene ends were 4 bases for V and 5 bases for J; bases not matched to a gene: 3. The CDR3 coding sequence is TGCGCCAGCAGTGCGGGGACAGGGAGAAACACCATATATTTT. Its translation is CASSAGTGRNTIYF.

CDR3 amino acids: CASSEGATGSEQYF. CDR3 bases: TGTGCCAGCAGTGAAGGGGCGACAGGGTCCGAGCAGTACTTC. The chain links TRBV2 to TRBJ2-7; 7 bases are shared with TRBD1. V shed 1 base and J 6 bases; nucleotides not matched to a gene: 6. This CDR3 is 14 amino acids long. Germline V gene sequence: CDR1 SNHLY, CDR2 FYNNEI.

The chain joins TRBV6-5 to TRBJ2-1, with 8 bases identical to TRBD1. Germline V gene lookup returns CDR1 MNHEY and CDR2 SVGAGI. The CDR3 has 16 residues. J lost 3 bases, V lost 3 bases, and 7 bases had no gene match. CDR3 sequence reads: CASSYQGALHYNEQFF. DNA for the CDR3: TGTGCCAGCAGTTATCAGGGGGCCCTACACTACAATGAGCAGTTCTTC.

This clonotype has at least ten counts. V is TRBV27 and J is TRBJ2-1; D gene unclear. This CDR3 has 13 amino acids. Germline CDR1 and CDR2: MNHEY and SMNVEV (reference sequence). With 6 bases removed from V and 5 bases from J, the gap between germline ends came to 11 bases. The CDR3 reads CASSLGLNNEQFF. CDR3 DNA sequence: TGTGCCAGCAGCCTTGGGTTGAACAATGAGCAGTTCTTC.

Worth noting for this clonotype: One end of the junction varies from germline; a read error may be responsible. The V gene is TRBV24-1, the J gene TRBJ2-5; no clear D. The CDR3 has 12 residues. Germline V gene sequence: CDR1 KGHDR, CDR2 SFDVKD. The CDR3 nucleotides read TGCGCCACCAGTGTGACGGGCATAGAGCAGTACTTC. Translation gives CATSVTGIEQYF.

V and J are TRBV20-1 and TRBJ2-1; 7 nucleotides line up with TRBD2. CDR1 is DFQATT, CDR2 SNEGSKA, per germline (reference sequence). This CDR3 is built from 16 residues. The J segment lost 0 bases and the V segment lost 5 bases, leaving 10 bases of the junction unmatched. The CDR3: CSAHNMGGSSYNEQFF. The CDR3 coding sequence is TGCAGTGCTCACAACATGGGGGGGAGCTCCTACAATGAGCAGTTCTTC.

This sequence joins TRBV12-3 or TRBV12-4 and TRBJ2-3; 8 nucleotides align to TRBD1. The CDR3 is 14 residues long. The junction had 5 bases not matched to a gene; V was cut back by 3 bases and J by 6 bases. CDR3 residues: CASSFDRGGDTQYF. The CDR3 bases are TGTGCCAGCAGTTTCGACAGGGGTGGGGATACGCAGTATTTT.

This clonotype has a count of ten or more. This sequence joins TRBV20-1 and TRBJ2-7; D is unclear. The V end was cut by 0 bases, the J end by 3 bases, with 0 bases between. CDR1 and CDR2 (germline): DFQATT, SNEGSKA (reference sequence). This CDR3 comprises 10 residues. CDR3 sequence (DNA): TGCAGTGCTAGAGACTACGAGCAGTACTTC. Translated, it gives CSARDYEQYF.

This clonotype has a handful of counts. The chain links TRBV28 to TRBJ1-1; D gene uncertain. The germline gives CDR1 MDHEN, CDR2 SYDVKM. V was clipped by 4 bases and J by 2 bases, with 5 bases between them. The CDR3 contains 12 residues. This CDR3 reads CASSWVNTEAFF. CDR3 sequence (DNA): TGTGCCAGCAGTTGGGTAAACACTGAAGCTTTCTTT.

The V call is TRBV7-2, the J call TRBJ2-1, with TRBD1 identical over 7 bases. Germline lookup yields CDR1 SGHTA and CDR2 FQGNSA. This CDR3 contains 15 residues. The J segment lost 7 bases and the V segment lost 6 bases, leaving 12 bases of the junction unmatched. The CDR3 DNA reads as TGTGCCAGCAGTCTGGGACAGATCCTTCGGAATGAGCAGTTCTTC. Translating it yields CASSLGQILRNEQFF.

This clonotype was picked up one time. The V call is TRBV29-1, the J call TRBJ2-1; D may be TRBD1 (7 bases). CDR3 length equals 12 residues. Trimming took 7 bases from V and 9 from J, leaving 16 bases between them. In germline, CDR1 is SQVTM, CDR2 ANQGSEA. CDR3 loop: CSAGLPGGEQFF. CDR3 nucleotides: TGCAGCGCGGGACTCCCAGGGGGTGAGCAGTTCTTC.

This chain uses TRBV11-2 with TRBJ2-2; possible D gene TRBD2, 6 bases. The germline V gene encodes CDR1 SGHAT and CDR2 FQNNGV. The CDR3 loop spans 17 amino acids. Trimming left V 5 bases short and J 4 bases short, with 20 bases between. CDR3 region: CASSPLGGGTVTGELFF. As DNA, the CDR3 is TGTGCCAGCAGCCCATTGGGCGGAGGGACTGTCACCGGGGAGCTGTTTTTT.

This clonotype was seen a handful of times. This chain joins TRBV5-6 and TRBJ1-5; TRBD1 matches 8 bases. The CDR3 length is 16 residues. Germline CDR1 and CDR2: SGHDT and YYEEEE. V lost 4 bases, J lost 3 bases, and 9 bases stayed unmatched. The CDR3 bases are TGTGCCAGCAGCGAAGGGACAGGAGCATTCAATCAGCCCCAGCATTTT. This codes for CASSEGTGAFNQPQHF.

The V call is TRBV7-2, the J call TRBJ2-3; TRBD1 matches 7 bases. Per the germline V gene, CDR1 is SGHTA and CDR2 is FQGNSA. V lost 5 bases to trimming and J lost 2 bases; unmatched junction nucleotides: 7. The CDR3 is 15 amino acids. CDR3 loop: CASSVGGQLTDTQYF. The CDR3 bases are TGTGCCAGCAGCGTAGGGGGACAGCTCACAGATACGCAGTATTTT.

A few counts support this clonotype. This chain links TRBV5-6 with TRBJ2-7; 9 nucleotides match TRBD1. CDR3 size: 17 residues. Germline V gene sequence: CDR1 SGHDT, CDR2 YYEEEE. J was trimmed by 6 bases and V by 5 bases; bases with no gene match: 18. The CDR3, as DNA: TGTGCCAGCAGTCGCGAAGGGTGGGGACAGGGTAGTTCCGAGCAGTACTTC. It encodes CASSREGWGQGSSEQYF. Together with reference TRBV5-6 and TRBJ2-7, the CDR3 gives the full variable domain: DAGVTQSPTHLIKTRGQQVTLRCSPKSGHDTVSWYQQALGQGPQFIFQYYEEEERQRGNFPDRFSGHQFPNYSSELNVNALLLGDSALYLCASSREGWGQGSSEQYFGPGTRLTVT.

As to this clonotype: Given a much more abundant clone one base away, this may be a read error. In DNA form, the CDR3 reads TGCGCCAGCAACTTCCCGGGGACCGCTGAAGGCTACACCTTC. Protein sequence: CASNFPGTAEGYTF. The chain employs TRBV5-1 and TRBJ1-2; D is perhaps TRBD1 (5 bases). The CDR3 loop spans 14 amino acids. V lost 6 bases and J lost 8, with 20 bases in between. Germline CDR1 and CDR2: SGHRS and YFSETQ. Complete variable domain (other parts from reference TRBV5-1 and TRBJ1-2): KAGVTQTPRYLIKTRGQQVTLSCSPISGHRSVSWYQQTPGQGLQFLFEYFSETQRNKGNFPGRFSGRQFSNSRSEMNVSTLELGDSALYLCASNFPGTAEGYTFGSGTRLTVV.

This clonotype has only a few counts. The V call is TRBV7-2, the J call TRBJ2-1; D unclear. The CDR3 has 14 amino acids. CDR1 and CDR2 (germline): SGHTA, FQGNSA. Trimming took 6 bases from V and 5 from J, leaving 14 bases between them. For the CDR3, the DNA is TGTGCCAGCAGTCACCTCTATAGGAACAATGAGCAGTTCTTC. It specifies CASSHLYRNNEQFF.

This clonotype was detected a few times. The chain recombines TRBV28 with TRBJ2-7; 8 nucleotides agree with TRBD1. The V gene's germline CDR1 is MDHEN and CDR2 SYDVKM. With 5 bases clipped from V and 2 bases from J, the junction kept 5 bases outside the gene matches. The CDR3 is 14 amino acids. The CDR3 sequence is CASSGGQAPYEQYF. The CDR3 DNA reads TGTGCCAGCAGTGGGGGACAGGCTCCCTACGAGCAGTACTTC.

This clonotype was found many times. The V call is TRBV12-3 or TRBV12-4, the J call TRBJ1-4; D is perhaps TRBD1 (6 bases). The CDR3 spans 15 residues. V lost 4 bases and J 6 bases, leaving 15 bases between the germline ends. CDR3 protein: CASSSRGGPYEKLFF. DNA for the CDR3: TGTGCCAGCAGTTCCCGGGGGGGGCCTTATGAAAAACTGTTTTTT.

The gene calls are TRBV7-8 and TRBJ2-5; 9 bases align to TRBD1. With 8 bases clipped from V and 8 bases from J, the junction kept 12 bases outside the gene matches. This CDR3 comprises 14 residues. CDR1 and CDR2 from the germline V gene are SGHVS and FQNEAQ. The CDR3 DNA follows: TGTGCCAGCCGTGAGGGACAGGGAGTCGATACCCAGTACTTC. Translation gives CASREGQGVDTQYF.

This clonotype has more than one count but fewer than ten. The chain joins TRBV7-2 to TRBJ2-3; D possibly corresponds to TRBD2 (6 bases). CDR1 SGHTA and CDR2 FQGNSA come from the germline V gene. CDR3 length equals 14 residues. V lost 1 base and J lost 6, with 11 bases in between. This CDR3 reads CASSLVSGADTQYF. The CDR3, as DNA: TGTGCCAGCAGCTTAGTCTCGGGAGCTGATACGCAGTATTTT.

V usage is TRBV7-2 and J usage is TRBJ2-7, with 12 positions matching TRBD2. Trimming took 5 bases from V and 1 from J; bases not matched to a gene: 3. The CDR3 is 15 residues long. The germline V gene has CDR1 SGHTA and CDR2 FQGNSA. The CDR3 here is CASSPTSGGSYEQYF. The CDR3 region has the DNA TGTGCCAGCAGCCCTACTAGCGGGGGGTCCTACGAGCAGTACTTC.

The J gene is TRBJ2-3, the V gene TRBV6-1; D perhaps matches TRBD1 (5 bases). The CDR3 runs 18 residues. The V end lost 2 bases, the J end lost 3 bases, and 21 bases lay between the germline ends. The germline V gene encodes CDR1 MNHNS and CDR2 SASEGT. CDR3 protein: CASSEPSARDGKTDTQYF. CDR3 nucleotide sequence: TGTGCCAGCAGTGAACCCTCGGCCAGGGATGGAAAAACAGATACGCAGTATTTT.

This chain uses TRBV7-2 with TRBJ1-1, with D possibly being TRBD1 (5 bases). Germline V gene data show CDR1 as SGHTA and CDR2 as FQGNSA. V was pared by 0 bases and J by 4 bases, with 15 bases between. This CDR3 contains 16 residues. The CDR3 here is CASSLAYGSQGTEAFF. The DNA for the CDR3 is TGTGCCAGCAGCTTAGCTTACGGGAGCCAGGGCACTGAAGCTTTCTTT.

CDR3 DNA sequence: TGTGCCAGCAGCCCCCTAGACCTTACTAGCGGGAGCGACAATGAGCAGTTCTTC. Its protein is CASSPLDLTSGSDNEQFF. The chain links TRBV7-9 to TRBJ2-1, with TRBD2 matching over 11 bases. CDR3 size: 18 residues. Germline CDR1 reads SEHNR; CDR2 reads FQNEAQ (reference sequence). Trimming removed 5 bases from V and 5 bases from J; junction bases left unmatched: 14.

A remark on this clonotype: At one end, the junction sequence differs from germline, possibly due to a read error. The chain combines TRBV28 with TRBJ2-5, with D possibly being TRBD1 or TRBD2 (5 bases each). This CDR3 region has 15 residues. The germline gives CDR1 MDHEN, CDR2 SYDVKM. The CDR3 is CASSRLWAGSYEQCF. Here the CDR3 DNA reads TGTGCCAGCAGTCGACTTTGGGCAGGGAGTTACGAGCAGTGCTTC.

The rearrangement uses TRBV12-3 or TRBV12-4 and TRBJ2-3; D is uncertain. This CDR3 has 14 amino acids. The ends were cut back, 5 bases at V and 4 bases at J, with 13 bases in the middle. This CDR3 is CASSPKVGADTQYF. The CDR3 nucleotides read TGTGCCAGCAGTCCCAAAGTTGGCGCAGATACGCAGTATTTT.

Comments on this clonotype: This sequence may be a read error, since a much larger clone differs from it by one base. This rearrangement joins TRBV4-2 to TRBJ2-4; tentative D call: TRBD2 (7 bases). Looked up from germline, CDR1 is LGHNA and CDR2 is YNFKEQ. This CDR3 is built from 21 residues. Trimming removed 0 bases from V and 5 bases from J, with 29 bases in between. The CDR3 DNA sequence: TGTGCCAGCAGCCAAGAGTGGCTTGGAGATGCCGGGGGGCATCGGGAAAACATTCAGTACTTC. Its translation is CASSQEWLGDAGGHRENIQYF.

The chain couples TRBV6-5 to TRBJ1-2; D is ambiguous. The germline gives CDR1 MNHEY, CDR2 SVGAGI. Trimming removed 2 bases at V and 7 bases at J, with 14 bases between. This CDR3 comprises 14 residues. CDR3 in amino acids: CASSYGRNLGGYTF. The CDR3 coding sequence is TGTGCCAGCAGTTACGGCAGGAATTTGGGTGGCTACACCTTC.